Below are 6 T cell receptor beta chains sequenced from a single sample in a study of OX40 agonist ivuxolimab in advanced cancers. Sequencing used immunoSEQ multiplex PCR; TCRdb keeps in-frame clones, though not all of them. Of around 66,000 clones in the sample, roughly 85% are singletons; the top ten hold 0.35%. Sample: CD4+ or CD8+ T cells sorted from blood, taken in a trial of the OX40 agonist ivuxolimab. Receptors originate from an adult with an advanced solid tumor such as melanoma, head and neck, liver or kidney cancer.

The DNA of the CDR3 is TGTGCCAGCGAGGCGGTGGAAACGAATGAAAAACTGTTTTTT. Protein: CASEAVETNEKLFF. The rearrangement uses TRBV2 and TRBJ1-4; D unresolved. Per the germline V gene, CDR1 is SNHLY and CDR2 is FYNNEI. V lost 8 bases to trimming and J lost 5 bases, with 15 bases between them. The CDR3 runs to 14 residues.

This clone was counted between two and nine times. V gene TRBV7-9 combines with J gene TRBJ1-1; D unresolved. The germline V gene encodes CDR1 SEHNR and CDR2 FQNEAQ (reference sequence). This CDR3 has 15 residues. Trimming left V 3 bases short and J 0 bases short, with 11 bases between. The CDR3 sequence is CASSFALRLNTEAFF. The CDR3 DNA reads as TGTGCCAGCAGCTTCGCGTTGCGGTTGAACACTGAAGCTTTCTTT.

The V gene is TRBV6-5, the J gene TRBJ2-7; TRBD1 aligns across 11 bases. The germline V gene encodes CDR1 MNHEY and CDR2 SVGAGI. Unmatched junction bases numbered 3, after V lost 0 bases and J lost 5 bases. The CDR3 consists of 15 residues. This chain's CDR3 is CASSYSRTGGNEQYF. In DNA form, the CDR3 reads TGTGCCAGCAGTTACTCCCGGACAGGGGGCAACGAGCAGTACTTC.

The genes are TRBV19 and TRBJ1-2; 9 nucleotides agree with TRBD1. The germline V gene has CDR1 LNHDA and CDR2 SQIVND (reference sequence). V trimming: 9 bases; J trimming: 6 bases; junction bases outside the gene matches: 2. The CDR3 sequence is 11 residues long. CDR3 region: CASGTGNGYTF. The CDR3 bases are TGTGCCAGCGGGACAGGGAATGGCTACACCTTC.

This clone was recorded a few times. The chain carries TRBV4-3 and TRBJ2-5; D unresolved. The length of the CDR3 is 14 residues. Germline-derived CDR1 and CDR2 are LGHNA and YSLEER. Trimming stripped 1 base from V and 5 bases from J, with 11 bases between. CDR3 nucleotide sequence: TGCGCCAGCAGCCAAGGACTGGGTGCGGAGACCCAGTACTTC. It specifies CASSQGLGAETQYF.

This chain links TRBV25-1 with TRBJ1-6; no definite D call. This CDR3 has 13 amino acids. V lost 2 bases and J lost 2, with 1 base in between. From germline, CDR1 is MGHDK and CDR2 SYGVNS. DNA of the CDR3: TGTGCCAGCAGTGAAACCTATAATTCACCCCTCCACTTT. Amino acids: CASSETYNSPLHF.